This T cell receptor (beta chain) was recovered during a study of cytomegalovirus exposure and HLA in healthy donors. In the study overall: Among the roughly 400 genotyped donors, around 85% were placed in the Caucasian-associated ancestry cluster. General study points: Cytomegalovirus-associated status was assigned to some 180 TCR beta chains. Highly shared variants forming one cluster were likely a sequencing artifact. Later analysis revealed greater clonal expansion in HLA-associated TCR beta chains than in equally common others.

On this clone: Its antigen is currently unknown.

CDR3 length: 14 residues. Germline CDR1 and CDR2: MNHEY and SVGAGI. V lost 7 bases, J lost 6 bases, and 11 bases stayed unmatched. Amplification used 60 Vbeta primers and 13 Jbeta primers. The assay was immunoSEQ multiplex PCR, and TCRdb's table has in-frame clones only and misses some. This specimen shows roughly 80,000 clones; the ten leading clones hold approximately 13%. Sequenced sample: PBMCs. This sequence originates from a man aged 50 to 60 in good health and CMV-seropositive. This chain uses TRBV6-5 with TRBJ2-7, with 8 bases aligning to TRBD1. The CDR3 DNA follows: TGTGCCAGCACCTCGGGCCAGGGGGCGGCCGAGCAGTACTTC. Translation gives CASTSGQGAAEQYF.